These T cell receptor beta chains were read from a single sample in a study of cytomegalovirus exposure and HLA in healthy donors. TCRdb's table, derived via immunoSEQ multiplex PCR, lists solely in-frame clones and lacks some. The listing contains approximately 150,000 clones. The sample consisted of PBMCs. These receptors came from a male donor in good health and CMV-seronegative. Both conserved end residues are part of each CDR3. A D gene is named only where the DNA matches it firmly.

CDR3nt	CDR3aa	d_gene	j_gene	v_gene
TGTGCCAGCTCACCTCAAGGACGGGGAAATTCACCCCTCCACTTT	CASSPQGRGNSPLHF	NA	TRBJ1-6	TRBV18
TGTGCCAGCAGTGAAGGCGGAGATACGCAGTATTTT	CASSEGGDTQYF	NA	TRBJ2-3	TRBV25-1
TGTGCCAGCAGTCGGACTGCTACTAACTATGGCTACACCTTC	CASSRTATNYGYTF	NA	TRBJ1-2	TRBV27
TGTGCCTGGATGCCGGGAGAGACCCAGTACTTC	CAWMPGETQYF	NA	TRBJ2-5	TRBV30
TGTGCCAGCACCACCGGAGGAGTAACTTGGGGGTATTTT	CASTTGGVTWGYF	NA	TRBJ2-3	TRBV5-6
TGTGCCAGCCCGCAACAGGTGTCCAGCTCACCCCTCCACTTT	CASPQQVSSSPLHF	NA	TRBJ1-6	TRBV6-6
TGTGCCAGCAGCGCCGAGGGGGCCCGCAATCAGCCCCAGCATTTT	CASSAEGARNQPQHF	TRBD1	TRBJ1-5	TRBV7-9
TGTGCCAGCAGCTCTAGGACAGGGGATCTGGGTGACTATGGCTACACCTTC	CASSSRTGDLGDYGYTF	TRBD1	TRBJ1-2	TRBV13
TGTGCCAGCTCAGAACAGGGGGCCCGTGAAGCTTTCTTT	CASSEQGAREAFF	TRBD1	TRBJ1-1	TRBV18
TGTGCCTGGGGCCAGGCCACTGAAGCTTTCTTT	CAWGQATEAFF	NA	TRBJ1-1	TRBV30
TGTGCCAGCAGCTTGATAGGGGGATCTGGGGCCAACGTCCTGACTTTC	CASSLIGGSGANVLTF	NA	TRBJ2-6	TRBV7-9
TGTGCCAGCAGCCCGGAGCGGGACATCGCCGGGGAGCTGTTTTTT	CASSPERDIAGELFF	NA	TRBJ2-2	TRBV4-2
TGCAGCGTTGTGGGGGAGGAGGAAAACACTGAAGCTTTCTTT	CSVVGEEENTEAFF	NA	TRBJ1-1	TRBV29-1
TGTGCCATCAAACCCAGGGACAATAATTCACCCCTCCACTTT	CAIKPRDNNSPLHF	NA	TRBJ1-6	TRBV10-3
TGTGCCAGCAGGGACTTTACGTACACTGAAGCTTTCTTT	CASRDFTYTEAFF	NA	TRBJ1-1	TRBV6-6
TGTGCCAGCAGCCGAGAGGACAGGGCGAGTTCCTACGAGCAGTACTTC	CASSREDRASSYEQYF	TRBD1	TRBJ2-7	TRBV7-8